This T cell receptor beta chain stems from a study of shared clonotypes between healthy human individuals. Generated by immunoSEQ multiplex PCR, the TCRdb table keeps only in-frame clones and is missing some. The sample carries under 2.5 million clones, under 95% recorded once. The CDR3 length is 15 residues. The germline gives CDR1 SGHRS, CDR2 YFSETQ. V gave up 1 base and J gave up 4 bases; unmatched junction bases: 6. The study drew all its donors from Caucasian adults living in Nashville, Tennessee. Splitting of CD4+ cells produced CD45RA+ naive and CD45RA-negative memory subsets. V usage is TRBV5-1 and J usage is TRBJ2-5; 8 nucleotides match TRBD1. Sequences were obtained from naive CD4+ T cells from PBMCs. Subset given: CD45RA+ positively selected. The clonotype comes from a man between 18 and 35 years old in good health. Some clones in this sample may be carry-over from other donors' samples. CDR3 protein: CASSLTGGMVETQYF. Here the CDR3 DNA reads TGCGCCAGCAGCTTGACAGGGGGAATGGTAGAGACCCAGTACTTC. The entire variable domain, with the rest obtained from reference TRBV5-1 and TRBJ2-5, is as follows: KAGVTQTPRYLIKTRGQQVTLSCSPISGHRSVSWYQQTPGQGLQFLFEYFSETQRNKGNFPGRFSGRQFSNSRSEMNVSTLELGDSALYLCASSLTGGMVETQYFGPGTRLLVL.